These 20 T cell receptor beta chains were all obtained from the same sample, sequenced in a study of cytomegalovirus exposure and HLA in healthy donors. The study ran its PCR with 60 Vbeta and 13 Jbeta primers. Clones were read by immunoSEQ multiplex PCR, and TCRdb kept only the in-frame ones, dropping some. The top ten hold about 2.5% of the sample, which has roughly 150,000 clones, around 83% seen once. Specimen: PBMCs. The receptors were gathered from a man aged 30-40 years in good health and CMV-seropositive.

Concerning this clone itself: The junction differs from germline at one of its ends, possibly a read error. V and J are TRBV7-9 and TRBJ1-2, with D perhaps matching TRBD1 (6 bases). Germline V gene lookup returns CDR1 SEHNR and CDR2 FQNEAQ (reference sequence). This CDR3 contains 12 residues. CDR3 nucleotides: TGTTCCAGCAGCATACAGGGTAATGGCTACACCTTC. Protein sequence: CSSSIQGNGYTF. The full variable domain, completed using reference TRBV7-9 and TRBJ1-2, is DTGVSQNPRHKITKRGQNVTFRCDPISEHNRLYWYRQTLGQGPEFLTYFQNEAQLEKSRLLSDRFSAERPKGSFSTLEIQRTEQGDSAMYLCSSSIQGNGYTFGSGTRLTVV.

This chain connects TRBV7-9 to TRBJ2-2; D might be TRBD1 (6 bases). V dropped 8 bases and J dropped 4 bases, with 14 bases sitting between them. Germline V gives CDR1 SEHNR, CDR2 FQNEAQ (reference sequence). The CDR3 extends over 14 amino acids. The CDR3 DNA sequence: TGTGCCAGCTCTTTACAGGGTATCACCGGGGAGCTGTTTTTT. Protein sequence: CASSLQGITGELFF.

The CDR3 region has the DNA TGTGCCAGCTCCCCGGGACAGCTCTACGAGCAGTACGTC. It yields the protein CASSPGQLYEQYV. The chain carries TRBV27 and TRBJ2-7, with 7 bases that match TRBD1. Per the germline V gene, CDR1 is MNHEY and CDR2 is SMNVEV (reference sequence). The junction had 7 bases not matched to a gene; V was cut back by 8 bases and J by 3 bases. The CDR3 spans 13 residues.

V usage is TRBV19 and J usage is TRBJ2-3, with D perhaps TRBD1 (6 bases). Trimming removed 5 bases from V and 11 bases from J, with 23 bases in between. The CDR3 sequence is 15 residues long. Germline V gene data show CDR1 as LNHDA and CDR2 as SQIVND (reference sequence). CDR3 coding DNA: TGTGCCAGTAGTTTCGGACTCACAGGGTTAGGGAGGCAGTATTTT. The encoded protein is CASSFGLTGLGRQYF.

V gene TRBV9 combines with J gene TRBJ2-7; no definite D call. V was clipped by 4 bases and J by 3 bases, with 8 bases between them. Germline V gene data show CDR1 as SGDLS and CDR2 as YYNGEE. The CDR3 consists of 12 residues. The CDR3: CASSPLYYEQYV. In DNA form, the CDR3 reads TGTGCCAGCAGCCCCCTTTACTACGAGCAGTACGTC.

The sample holds a few counts of this clone. The chain joins TRBV5-1 to TRBJ2-2, with 11 bases that match TRBD1. V dropped 1 base and J dropped 6; count of bases not matched to a gene: 8. From germline, CDR1 is SGHRS and CDR2 YFSETQ. The CDR3 totals 17 residues. CDR3 in DNA: TGCGCCAGCAGCTTGACCGTCCCGGGACAGGGGGCCGGGGAGCTGTTTTTT. Protein: CASSLTVPGQGAGELFF.

V is TRBV5-1 and J is TRBJ2-7; TRBD2 agrees at 10 bases. Germline trimming cut 0 bases from V and 4 bases from J; bases unmatched to any gene: 1. The CDR3 is made up of 14 amino acids. Germline values: CDR1 SGHRS, CDR2 YFSETQ. CDR3 sequence (DNA): TGCGCCAGCAGCTTGGTAGCGGGAGGATACGAGCAGTACTTC. Translation: CASSLVAGGYEQYF.

The CDR3 protein is CASSPPGSETQYF. The CDR3 bases are TGTGCCAGCTCACCACCGGGCTCCGAGACCCAGTACTTC. This chain links TRBV18 with TRBJ2-5, with D hard to call. V lost 0 bases to trimming and J lost 5 bases, with 7 bases between them. Looked up from germline, CDR1 is KGHSH and CDR2 is LQKENI. The CDR3 sequence is 13 residues long.

V is TRBV7-2 and J is TRBJ2-5, with D possibly matching TRBD2 (6 bases). CDR3 length: 14 residues. Germline CDR1 is SGHTA and CDR2 is FQGNSA. Trimming stripped 2 bases from V and 4 bases from J, with 11 bases between. CDR3 nucleotides: TGTGCCAGCAGCTTAACGGGACTGGGAGAGACCCAGTACTTC. Protein: CASSLTGLGETQYF.

Concerning this clone itself: An end of the junction differs from the germline gene, which may be a read error. The rearrangement uses TRBV7-7 and TRBJ2-5; 10 bases map to TRBD1. Germline V lookup: CDR1 SSHAT, CDR2 FNYEAQ (reference sequence). The CDR3 covers 16 residues. The CDR3 DNA sequence: TGTGCTAGCAGCTTAGGGACAGGGGCCCCCCAAGAGACCCAGTACTTC. Protein: CASSLGTGAPQETQYF.

The chain is built from TRBV27 and TRBJ1-1; the D gene is possibly TRBD1 (5 bases). V was shortened by 10 bases and J by 3 bases, with 15 bases between the two germline ends. Per germline, CDR1 MNHEY and CDR2 SMNVEV (reference sequence). The CDR3 is made up of 13 amino acids. CDR3 nucleotides: TGTGCCACCTCGACCCGGGGGGACACTGAAGCTTTCTTT. This translates into CATSTRGDTEAFF.

The chain links TRBV5-5 to TRBJ1-2; TRBD1 matches at 7 bases. Trimming at V came to 4 bases and at J to 0 bases, leaving 15 bases not matched to a gene. The CDR3 length is 18 residues. Germline CDR1 reads SGHKS; CDR2 reads YYEKEE (reference sequence). The CDR3 reads CASSRDSSLPLANYGYTF. In DNA, the CDR3 is TGTGCCAGCAGCCGGGACAGCTCACTCCCCCTAGCTAACTATGGCTACACCTTC.

This rearrangement joins TRBV5-1 to TRBJ1-1; 7 positions match TRBD1. Germline trimming cut 2 bases from V and 6 bases from J; bases unmatched to any gene: 7. CDR3 length: 14 amino acids. The germline V gene has CDR1 SGHRS and CDR2 YFSETQ. The DNA for the CDR3 is TGCGCCAGCAGCTTAAGACCCGACAGGGCTGAAGCTTTCTTT. Its protein is CASSLRPDRAEAFF.

This clone was detected once. The chain recombines TRBV2 with TRBJ1-4, with D maybe TRBD1 (6 bases). Germline CDR1 is SNHLY and CDR2 is FYNNEI. V lost 6 bases to trimming and J lost 4 bases, with 15 bases between them. The CDR3 length is 15 residues. The CDR3 DNA is TGTGCCAGCAGAGCCGACAGGAGTCTTAATGAAAAACTGTTTTTT. This translates into CASRADRSLNEKLFF.

V usage is TRBV11-2 and J usage is TRBJ2-2; D is uncertain. CDR1 is SGHAT and CDR2 is FQNNGV in the germline V gene. V was pared by 2 bases and J by 1 base, with 8 bases between. The CDR3 runs 15 residues. CDR3 bases: TGTGCCAGCAGCTTAACTGGTTTGAACACCGGGGAGCTGTTTTTT. This gives the protein CASSLTGLNTGELFF.

The chain couples TRBV5-6 to TRBJ1-2; the match to TRBD1 covers 8 bases. Trimming at V came to 4 bases and at J to 8 bases, leaving 7 bases not matched to a gene. The CDR3 sequence is 13 residues long. CDR1 is SGHDT, CDR2 YYEEEE, per germline. CDR3 in amino acids: CASSPDRARGYTF. CDR3 nucleotide sequence: TGTGCCAGCAGCCCGGACAGGGCAAGGGGCTACACCTTC.

This chain links TRBV7-8 with TRBJ2-1; the match to TRBD2 covers 11 bases. The V gene's germline CDR1 is SGHVS and CDR2 FQNEAQ. The CDR3 consists of 15 residues. The V gene end was trimmed by 1 base and the J gene end by 15 bases; junction bases not matched to a gene: 11. CDR3 DNA: TGTGCCAGCAGCTTAGGGCTAGCGGGAGGCCAAGGGCCGTTCTTC. Its translation: CASSLGLAGGQGPFF.

The chain carries TRBV5-4 and TRBJ1-3, with a tentative D call TRBD1 (5 bases). This CDR3 is built from 15 residues. The V end was cut by 2 bases, the J end by 7 bases, with 16 bases between. Germline lookup yields CDR1 SGHNT and CDR2 YYREEE (reference sequence). The CDR3 nucleotides are TGTGCCAGCAGCTTCTTGTCTCCAGGGCAGAACACCATATATTTT. Translated, it gives CASSFLSPGQNTIYF.

The genes are TRBV18 and TRBJ1-2; possible D gene TRBD1, 6 bases. This CDR3 region has 15 residues. Trimming pared 2 bases from V and 8 bases from J, leaving 18 bases between. In germline, CDR1 is KGHSH, CDR2 LQKENI. This CDR3 is CASSPYTGGTEGYTF. CDR3 coding DNA: TGTGCCAGCTCACCATATACGGGGGGCACGGAGGGCTACACCTTC.

The chain has TRBV7-9 and TRBJ1-1; weak D call: TRBD1 (6 bases). The V gene lost 9 bases and the J gene lost 3 bases, with 14 bases spanning the gap. The germline V gene encodes CDR1 SEHNR and CDR2 FQNEAQ (reference sequence). The CDR3 covers 13 residues. The CDR3 DNA reads TGTGCCAGTACTACAGGGCTGTACACTGAAGCTTTCTTT. It specifies CASTTGLYTEAFF.